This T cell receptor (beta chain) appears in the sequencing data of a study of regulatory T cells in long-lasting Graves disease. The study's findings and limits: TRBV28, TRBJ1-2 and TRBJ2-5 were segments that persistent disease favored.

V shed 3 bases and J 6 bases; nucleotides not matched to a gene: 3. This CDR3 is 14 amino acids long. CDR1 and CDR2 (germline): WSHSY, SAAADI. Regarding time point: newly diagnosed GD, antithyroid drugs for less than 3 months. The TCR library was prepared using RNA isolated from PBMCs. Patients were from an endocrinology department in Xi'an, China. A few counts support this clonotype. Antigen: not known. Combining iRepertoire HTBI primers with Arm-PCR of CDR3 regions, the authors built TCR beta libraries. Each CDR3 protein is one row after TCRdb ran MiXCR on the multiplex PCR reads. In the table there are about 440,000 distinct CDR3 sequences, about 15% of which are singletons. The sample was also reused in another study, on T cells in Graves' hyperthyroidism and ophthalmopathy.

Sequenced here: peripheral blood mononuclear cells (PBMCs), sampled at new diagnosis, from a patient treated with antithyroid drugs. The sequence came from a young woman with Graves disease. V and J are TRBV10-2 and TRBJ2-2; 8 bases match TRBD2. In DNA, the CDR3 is TGCGCCAGCAGTGATACGGGAGGGGCCGGGGAGCTGTTTTTT. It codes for CASSDTGGAGELFF.